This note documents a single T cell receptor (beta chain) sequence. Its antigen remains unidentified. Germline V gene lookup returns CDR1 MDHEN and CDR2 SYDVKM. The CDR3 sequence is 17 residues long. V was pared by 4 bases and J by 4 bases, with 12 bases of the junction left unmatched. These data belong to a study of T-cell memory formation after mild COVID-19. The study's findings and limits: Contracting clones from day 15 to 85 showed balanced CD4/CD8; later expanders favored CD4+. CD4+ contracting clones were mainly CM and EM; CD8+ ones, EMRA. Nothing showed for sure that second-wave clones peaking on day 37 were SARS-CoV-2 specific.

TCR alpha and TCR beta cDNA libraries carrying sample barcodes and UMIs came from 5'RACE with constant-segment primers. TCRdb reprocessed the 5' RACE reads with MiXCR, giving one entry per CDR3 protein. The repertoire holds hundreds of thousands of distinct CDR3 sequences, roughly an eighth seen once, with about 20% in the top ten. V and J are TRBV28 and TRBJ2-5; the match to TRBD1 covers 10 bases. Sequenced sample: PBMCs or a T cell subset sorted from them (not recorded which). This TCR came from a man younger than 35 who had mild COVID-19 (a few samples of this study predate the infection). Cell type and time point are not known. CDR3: CASSWVEDRGWTETQYF. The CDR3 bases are TGTGCCAGCAGTTGGGTGGAGGACAGGGGGTGGACAGAGACCCAGTACTTC.